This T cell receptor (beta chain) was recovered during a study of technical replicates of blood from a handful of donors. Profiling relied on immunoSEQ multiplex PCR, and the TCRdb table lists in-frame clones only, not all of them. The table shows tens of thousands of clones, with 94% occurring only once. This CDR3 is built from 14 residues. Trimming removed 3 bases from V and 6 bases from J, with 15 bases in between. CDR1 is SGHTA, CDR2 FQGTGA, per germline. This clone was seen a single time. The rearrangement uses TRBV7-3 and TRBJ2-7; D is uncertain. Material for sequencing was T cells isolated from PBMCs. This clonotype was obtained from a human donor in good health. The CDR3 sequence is CASSFGRDNGEQYF. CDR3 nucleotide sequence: TGTGCCAGCAGCTTTGGTCGAGACAACGGCGAGCAGTACTTC.